At least ten counts were recorded for the clone carrying this TCR beta chain. This entry comes from a study of neurological immune-mediated disorders. CDR3 length equals 13 residues. Germline lookup yields CDR1 MGHDK and CDR2 SYGVNS. The ends lost 5 bases at V and 6 bases at J; junction bases unmatched: 4. Every sequencing run produced over 160 million TCR-beta sequences that came from 15-18 subjects. TCRdb itself ran the 5' RACE reads through MiXCR, one entry per CDR3 protein. The sample holds 75,000 to 95,000 distinct CDR3 sequences, over 15% seen once. The receptor was derived from a woman aged 35 to 49 in good health. This rearrangement joins TRBV25-1 to TRBJ1-1, with 9 bases lining up with TRBD1. Sequenced sample: PBMCs. CDR3 loop: CASSPGTGPEAFF. The CDR3 DNA is TGTGCCAGCAGTCCAGGGACAGGGCCTGAAGCTTTCTTT.